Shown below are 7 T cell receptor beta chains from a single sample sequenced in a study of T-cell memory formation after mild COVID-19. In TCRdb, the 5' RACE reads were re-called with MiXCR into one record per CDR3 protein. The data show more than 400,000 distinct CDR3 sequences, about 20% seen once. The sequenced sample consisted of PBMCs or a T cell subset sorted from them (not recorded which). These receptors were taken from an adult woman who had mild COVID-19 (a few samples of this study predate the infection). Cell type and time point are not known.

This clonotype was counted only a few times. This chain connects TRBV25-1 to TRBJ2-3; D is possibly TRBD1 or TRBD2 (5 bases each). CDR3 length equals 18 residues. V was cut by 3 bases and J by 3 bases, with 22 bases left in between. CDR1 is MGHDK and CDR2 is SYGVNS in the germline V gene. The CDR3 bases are TGTGCCAGCAGTGATTCCTCATCGGGGCTATCCGTAACAGATACGCAGTATTTT. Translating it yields CASSDSSSGLSVTDTQYF.

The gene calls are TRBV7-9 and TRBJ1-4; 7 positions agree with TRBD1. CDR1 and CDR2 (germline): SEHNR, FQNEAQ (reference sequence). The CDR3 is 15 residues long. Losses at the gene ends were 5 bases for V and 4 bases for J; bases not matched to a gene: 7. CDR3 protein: CASSKGGSLNEKLFF. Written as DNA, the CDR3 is TGTGCCAGCAGCAAAGGGGGCAGCCTTAATGAAAAACTGTTTTTT.

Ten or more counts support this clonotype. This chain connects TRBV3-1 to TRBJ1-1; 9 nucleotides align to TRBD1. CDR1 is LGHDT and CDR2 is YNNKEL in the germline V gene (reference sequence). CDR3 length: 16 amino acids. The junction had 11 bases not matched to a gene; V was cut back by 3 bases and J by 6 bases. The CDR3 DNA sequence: TGTGCCAGCAGCCAGTATAGCACAGGGGGCAGCGCTGAAGCTTTCTTT. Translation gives CASSQYSTGGSAEAFF.

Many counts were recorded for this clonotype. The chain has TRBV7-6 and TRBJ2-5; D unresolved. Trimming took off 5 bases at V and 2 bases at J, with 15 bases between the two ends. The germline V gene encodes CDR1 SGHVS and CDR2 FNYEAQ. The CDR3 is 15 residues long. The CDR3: CASSTGFSTQETQYF. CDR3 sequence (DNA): TGTGCCAGCAGCACTGGGTTCAGCACTCAAGAGACCCAGTACTTC.

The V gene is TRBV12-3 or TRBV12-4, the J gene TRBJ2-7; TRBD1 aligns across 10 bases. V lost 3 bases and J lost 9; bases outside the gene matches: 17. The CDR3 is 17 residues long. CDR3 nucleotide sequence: TGTGCCAGCAGTTTTGGGCGCCTCCGGGACAGGGGTTCCGTGCAGTACTTC. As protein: CASSFGRLRDRGSVQYF.

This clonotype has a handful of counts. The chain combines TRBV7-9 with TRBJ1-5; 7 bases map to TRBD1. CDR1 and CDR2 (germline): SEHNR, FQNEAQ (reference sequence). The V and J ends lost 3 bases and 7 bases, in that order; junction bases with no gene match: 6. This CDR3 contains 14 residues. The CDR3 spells CASSFGQAGQPQHF. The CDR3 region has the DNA TGTGCCAGCAGCTTCGGACAGGCTGGACAGCCCCAGCATTTT.

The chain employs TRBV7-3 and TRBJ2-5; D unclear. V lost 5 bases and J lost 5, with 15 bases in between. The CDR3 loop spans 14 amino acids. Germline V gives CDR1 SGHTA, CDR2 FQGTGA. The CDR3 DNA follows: TGTGCCAGCAGCCCTATCCAAACCGCTGAGACCCAGTACTTC. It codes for CASSPIQTAETQYF.